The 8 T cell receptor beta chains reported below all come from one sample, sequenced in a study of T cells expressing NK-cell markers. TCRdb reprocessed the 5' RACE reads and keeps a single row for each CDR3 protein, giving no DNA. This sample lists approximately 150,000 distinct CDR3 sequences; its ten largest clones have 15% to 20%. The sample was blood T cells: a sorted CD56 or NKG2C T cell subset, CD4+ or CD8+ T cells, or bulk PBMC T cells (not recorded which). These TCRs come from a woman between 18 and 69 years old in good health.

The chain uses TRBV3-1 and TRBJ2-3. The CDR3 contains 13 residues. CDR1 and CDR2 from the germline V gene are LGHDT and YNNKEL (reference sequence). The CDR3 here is CASSRTDLDTQYF.

CDR3 in amino acids: CASSQGGTRWETQYF. The genes are TRBV3-1 and TRBJ2-5; TCRdb outputs TRBD2, but without DNA this stays unchecked. Germline-derived CDR1 and CDR2 are LGHDT and YNNKEL (reference sequence). This CDR3 is built from 15 residues.

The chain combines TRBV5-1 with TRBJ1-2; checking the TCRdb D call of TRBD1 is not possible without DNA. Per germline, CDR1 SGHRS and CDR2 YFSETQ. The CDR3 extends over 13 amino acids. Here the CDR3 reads CASSLGDRNGYTF.

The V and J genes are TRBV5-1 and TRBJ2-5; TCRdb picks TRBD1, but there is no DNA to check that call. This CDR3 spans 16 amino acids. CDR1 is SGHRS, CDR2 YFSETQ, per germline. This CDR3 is CASRTGTGAQQETQYF.

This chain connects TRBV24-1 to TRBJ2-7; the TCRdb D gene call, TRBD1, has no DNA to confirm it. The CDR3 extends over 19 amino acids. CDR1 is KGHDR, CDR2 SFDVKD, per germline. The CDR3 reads CATSVSSPSSLGGVYEQYF.

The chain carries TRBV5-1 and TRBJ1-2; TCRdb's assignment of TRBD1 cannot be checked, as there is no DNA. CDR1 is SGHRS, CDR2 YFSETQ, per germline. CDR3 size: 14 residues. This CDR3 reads CASSWDGGNYGYTF.

CDR3 protein: CASSYSRGEQYF. V usage is TRBV6-5 and J usage is TRBJ2-7; TCRdb's assignment of TRBD1 cannot be checked, as there is no DNA. The germline V gene encodes CDR1 MNHEY and CDR2 SVGAGI. The CDR3 consists of 12 residues.

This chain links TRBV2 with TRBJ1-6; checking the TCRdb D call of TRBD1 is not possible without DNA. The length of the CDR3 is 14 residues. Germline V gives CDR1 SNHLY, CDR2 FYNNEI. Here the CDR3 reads CASSPRDRESPLHF. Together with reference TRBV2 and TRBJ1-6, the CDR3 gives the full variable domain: EPEVTQTPSHQVTQMGQEVILRCVPISNHLYFYWYRQILGQKVEFLVSFYNNEISEKSEIFDDQFSVERPDGSNFTLKIRSTKLEDSAMYFCASSPRDRESPLHFGNGTRLTVT.